This is a list of T cell receptor beta chains from one sample in a study of blood T cell repertoires in COVID-19. Data came from immunoSEQ multiplex PCR; TCRdb stores just in-frame clones and leaves some out. The sample gives fewer than 350,000 clones, about 91% of which show up once; about 3% is in the top ten. Sequencing input: PBMCs or T cells enriched from blood (not recorded which). These receptors were taken from a man aged 40-50 years who had been exposed to COVID-19. Both conserved end residues are part of each CDR3. D genes are given only for firm matches.

D gene,V gene,CDR3 protein
TRBD1,TRBV9,CASSVGTGPGLPQHF
NA,TRBV24-1,CPQDRPDFFGNQPQHF
NA,TRBV3-1/TRBV3-2,CASSQADSSTDTQYF
NA,TRBV5-6,CASSIQQGNIQYF
NA,TRBV28,CASSLAGTNYGYTF
NA,TRBV28,CASNTGGGRNQPQHF
TRBD1,TRBV3-1/TRBV3-2,CASSRSLGTGGDYGYTF
NA,TRBV5-1,CASSLAPVFGNQPQHF
NA,TRBV27,CASSLSYAGVQETQYF
NA,TRBV5-4,CASSIQGYGYTF
NA,TRBV3-1/TRBV3-2,CATKNRGNTIYF
NA,TRBV5-1,CASSLEQAVRTDTQYF
TRBD1,TRBV7-8,CASSLTGGANNEQYF
TRBD1,TRBV19,CASKAGTVYLNTEAFF
NA,TRBV30,CAWYPGVDGYTF
NA,TRBV27,CASSYFVGPSYEQYF
TRBD1,TRBV5-1,CASRYTGDTEAFF
NA,TRBV5-6,CASGLGVNEQYF
TRBD2,TRBV27,CASRNFLKREGPYNEQFF
TRBD2,TRBV11-2,CASSLAYSGSLYNEQFF
NA,TRBV4-1,CASSQDRGGGLYGYTF
TRBD2,TRBV5-6,CASSQLAGVSDYNEQFF
NA,TRBV5-6,CASRAGRGDEQYF
TRBD1,TRBV19,CAATGTGNTEAFF
NA,TRBV2,CASKVIGAYEQYF
TRBD1,TRBV13,CASSSGPGQGTSYEQYF
TRBD2,TRBV6-1,CASSGWTSGSVTDTQYF